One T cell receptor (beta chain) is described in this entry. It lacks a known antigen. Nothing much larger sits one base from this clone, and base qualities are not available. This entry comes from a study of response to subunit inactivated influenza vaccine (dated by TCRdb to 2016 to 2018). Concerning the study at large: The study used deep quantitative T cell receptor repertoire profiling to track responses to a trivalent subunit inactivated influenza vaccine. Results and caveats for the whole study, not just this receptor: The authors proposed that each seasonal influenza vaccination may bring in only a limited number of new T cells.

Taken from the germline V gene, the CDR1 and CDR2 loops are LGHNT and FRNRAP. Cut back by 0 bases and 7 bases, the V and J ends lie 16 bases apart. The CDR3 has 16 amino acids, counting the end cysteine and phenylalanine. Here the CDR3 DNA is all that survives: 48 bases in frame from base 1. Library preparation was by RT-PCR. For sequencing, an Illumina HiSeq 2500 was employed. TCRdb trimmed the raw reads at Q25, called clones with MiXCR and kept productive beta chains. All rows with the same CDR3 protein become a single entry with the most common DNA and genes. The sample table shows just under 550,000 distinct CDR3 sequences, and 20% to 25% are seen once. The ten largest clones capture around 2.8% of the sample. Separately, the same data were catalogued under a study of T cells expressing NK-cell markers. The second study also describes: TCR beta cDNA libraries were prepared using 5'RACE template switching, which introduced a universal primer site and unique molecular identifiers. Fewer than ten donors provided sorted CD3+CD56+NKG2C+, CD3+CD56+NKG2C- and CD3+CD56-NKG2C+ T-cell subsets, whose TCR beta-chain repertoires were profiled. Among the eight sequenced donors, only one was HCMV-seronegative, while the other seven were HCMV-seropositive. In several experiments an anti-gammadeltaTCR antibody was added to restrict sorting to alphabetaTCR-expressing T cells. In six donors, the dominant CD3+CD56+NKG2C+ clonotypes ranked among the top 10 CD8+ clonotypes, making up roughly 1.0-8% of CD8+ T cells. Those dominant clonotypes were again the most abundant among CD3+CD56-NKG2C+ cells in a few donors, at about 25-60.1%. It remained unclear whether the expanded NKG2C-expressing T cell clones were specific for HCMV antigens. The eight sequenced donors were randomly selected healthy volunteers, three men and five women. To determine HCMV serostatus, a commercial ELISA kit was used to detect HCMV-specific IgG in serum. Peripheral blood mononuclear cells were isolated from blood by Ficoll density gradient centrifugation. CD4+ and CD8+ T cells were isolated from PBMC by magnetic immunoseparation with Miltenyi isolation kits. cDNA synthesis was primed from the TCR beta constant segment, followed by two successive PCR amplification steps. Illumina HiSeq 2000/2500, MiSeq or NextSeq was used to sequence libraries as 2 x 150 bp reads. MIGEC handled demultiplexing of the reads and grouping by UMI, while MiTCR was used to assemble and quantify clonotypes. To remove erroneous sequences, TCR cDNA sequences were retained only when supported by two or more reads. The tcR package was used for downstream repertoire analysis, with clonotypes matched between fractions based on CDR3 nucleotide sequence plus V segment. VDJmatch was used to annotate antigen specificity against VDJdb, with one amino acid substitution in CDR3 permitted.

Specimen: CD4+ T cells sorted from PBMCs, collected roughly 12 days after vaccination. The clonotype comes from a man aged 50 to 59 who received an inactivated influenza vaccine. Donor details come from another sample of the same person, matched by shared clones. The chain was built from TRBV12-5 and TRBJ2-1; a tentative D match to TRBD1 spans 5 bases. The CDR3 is CASGLVLSGHGNEQFF. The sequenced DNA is TGTGCTAGTGGTTTGGTACTGTCAGGGCATGGGAATGAGCAGTTCTTC.